This T cell receptor (beta chain) was found in a study of cytotoxic CD8 clonotypes in ibrutinib-treated CLL. In the study overall: Average yields of around 230,000 productive templates and tens of thousands of productive rearrangements characterized the samples.

Turning to this clone: Its target is not known.

V lost 1 base and J lost 4, with 13 bases in between. The CDR3 sequence is 15 residues long. In germline, CDR1 is LGHNA, CDR2 YNFKEQ. Clones were read by immunoSEQ multiplex PCR, and TCRdb kept only the in-frame ones, dropping some. The repertoire holds tens of thousands of clones, nearly 55% seen once, with about 24% in the top ten. Overall study findings and caveats: Clonality correlated strongly with circulating CD8+ T cells and exceeded age-matched healthy donors at baseline.

The material was PBMCs, obtained at disease progression, from a patient treated with ibrutinib. The chain uses TRBV4-2 and TRBJ2-5, with a tentative D call TRBD1 (5 bases). The clonotype was recovered from a human donor with chronic lymphocytic leukemia. This chain's CDR3 is CASSQALGAPETQYF. CDR3 DNA: TGTGCCAGCAGCCAAGCTCTTGGGGCCCCAGAGACCCAGTACTTC.